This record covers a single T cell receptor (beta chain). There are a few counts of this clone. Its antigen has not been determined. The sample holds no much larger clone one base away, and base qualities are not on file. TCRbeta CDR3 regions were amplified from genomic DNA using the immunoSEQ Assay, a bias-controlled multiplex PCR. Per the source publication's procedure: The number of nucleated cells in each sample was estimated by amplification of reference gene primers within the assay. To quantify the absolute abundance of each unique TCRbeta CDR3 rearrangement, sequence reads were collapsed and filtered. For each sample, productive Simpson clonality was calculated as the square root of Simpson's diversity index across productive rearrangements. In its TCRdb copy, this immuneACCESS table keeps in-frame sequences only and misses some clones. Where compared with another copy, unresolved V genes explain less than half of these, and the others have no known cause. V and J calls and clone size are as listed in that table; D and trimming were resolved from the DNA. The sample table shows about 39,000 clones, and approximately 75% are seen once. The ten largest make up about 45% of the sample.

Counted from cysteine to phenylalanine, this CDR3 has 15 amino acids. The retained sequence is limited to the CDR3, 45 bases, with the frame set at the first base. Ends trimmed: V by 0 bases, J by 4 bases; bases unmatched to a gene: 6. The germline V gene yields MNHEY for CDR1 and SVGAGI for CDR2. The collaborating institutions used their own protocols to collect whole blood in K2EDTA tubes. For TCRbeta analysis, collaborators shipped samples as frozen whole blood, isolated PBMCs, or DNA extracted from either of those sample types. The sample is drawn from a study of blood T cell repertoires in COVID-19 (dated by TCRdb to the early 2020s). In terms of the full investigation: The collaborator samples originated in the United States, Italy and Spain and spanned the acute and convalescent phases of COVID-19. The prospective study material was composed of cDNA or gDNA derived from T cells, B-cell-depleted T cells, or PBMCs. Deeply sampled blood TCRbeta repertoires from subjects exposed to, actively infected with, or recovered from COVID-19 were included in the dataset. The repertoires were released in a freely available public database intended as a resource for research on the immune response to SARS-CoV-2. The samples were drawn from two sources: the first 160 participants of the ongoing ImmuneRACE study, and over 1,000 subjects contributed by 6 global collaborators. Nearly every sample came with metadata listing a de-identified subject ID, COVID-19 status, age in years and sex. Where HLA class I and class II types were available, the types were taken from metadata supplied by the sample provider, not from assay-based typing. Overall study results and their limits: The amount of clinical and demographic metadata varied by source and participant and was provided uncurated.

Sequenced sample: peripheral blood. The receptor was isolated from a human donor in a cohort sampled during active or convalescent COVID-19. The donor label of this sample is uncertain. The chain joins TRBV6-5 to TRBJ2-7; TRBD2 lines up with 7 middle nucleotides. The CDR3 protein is CASSYSRLAEYEQYF. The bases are TGTGCCAGCAGTTACTCCCGCCTAGCGGAGTACGAGCAGTACTTC.